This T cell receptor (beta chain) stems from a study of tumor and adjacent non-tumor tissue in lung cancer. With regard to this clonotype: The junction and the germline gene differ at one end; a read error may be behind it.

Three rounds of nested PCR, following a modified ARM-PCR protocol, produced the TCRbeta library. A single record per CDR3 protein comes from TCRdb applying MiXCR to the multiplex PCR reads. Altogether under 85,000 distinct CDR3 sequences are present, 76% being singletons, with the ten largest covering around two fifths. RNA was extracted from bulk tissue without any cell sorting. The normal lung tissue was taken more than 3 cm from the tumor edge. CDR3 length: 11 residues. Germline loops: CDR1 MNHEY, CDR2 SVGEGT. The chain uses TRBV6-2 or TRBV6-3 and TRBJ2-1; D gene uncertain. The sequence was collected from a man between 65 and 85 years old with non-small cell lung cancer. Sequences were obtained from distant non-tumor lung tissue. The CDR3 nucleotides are TGTGCCAGCAATTACATTAATGGGCAGTTCTTC. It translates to CASNYINGQFF.